This TCR beta chain stems from a study of T cells after yellow fever vaccination. The V gene lost 7 bases and the J gene lost 2 bases, with 14 bases spanning the gap. This CDR3 region has 14 residues. In TCRdb, the 5' RACE reads were re-called with MiXCR into one record per CDR3 protein. The sample holds about 310,000 distinct CDR3 sequences, roughly 4% seen once. This clonotype was seen ten or more times. The starting material was PBMCs, obtained on the day of the yellow fever booster vaccination. The J gene is TRBJ1-1, the V gene TRBV12-3 or TRBV12-4; D ambiguous. The receptor was isolated from a man younger than 35 who received the YFV17D yellow fever vaccine. The CDR3 is CASTVGLTNTEAFF. The CDR3 DNA follows: TGTGCCAGCACTGTCGGGCTGACAAACACTGAAGCTTTCTTT.